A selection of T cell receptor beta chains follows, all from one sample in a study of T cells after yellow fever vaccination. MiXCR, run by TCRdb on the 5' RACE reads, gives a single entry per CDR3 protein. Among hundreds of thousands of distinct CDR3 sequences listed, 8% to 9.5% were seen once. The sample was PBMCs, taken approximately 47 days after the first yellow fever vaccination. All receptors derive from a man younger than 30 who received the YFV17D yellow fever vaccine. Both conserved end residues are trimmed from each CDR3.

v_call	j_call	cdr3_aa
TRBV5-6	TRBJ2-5	ASTGYRRVETQY
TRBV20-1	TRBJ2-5	SARVLAGYQETQY
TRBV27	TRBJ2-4	ASSLFGRAGAGAKNIQY
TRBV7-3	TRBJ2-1	ASSFSAGGYNEQF
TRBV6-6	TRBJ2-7	ASSAGPIEQY
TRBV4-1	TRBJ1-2	ASSQDGMDRGLLYGYT
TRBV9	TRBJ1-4	ASSAKDMLTEKLF
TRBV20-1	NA	SAPDTGGTDTQH
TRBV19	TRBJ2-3	ASSIVDRGPDTQY
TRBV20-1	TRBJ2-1	SALSGGAGSEQF
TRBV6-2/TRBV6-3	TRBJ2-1	ASSSPGGGEGEQF
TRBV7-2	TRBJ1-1	ASSSSGQGLGAF
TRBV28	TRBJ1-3	ASSSGPLGNTIY
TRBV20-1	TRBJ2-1	SATSGGPLNEQF
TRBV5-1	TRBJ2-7	ASSPIDPGGEQY
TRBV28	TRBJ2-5	ASSMGPRGRLWTQY
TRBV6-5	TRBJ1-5	ASSYMEISNQPQH
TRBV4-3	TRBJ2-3	ASSQEISRIGAEGTDTQY
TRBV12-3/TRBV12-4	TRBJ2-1	ASSPINEQF
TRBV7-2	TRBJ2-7	ASSLAPGLYYEQY
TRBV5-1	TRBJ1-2	ASSPVTVPKGYT
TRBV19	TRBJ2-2	ASRNSGTYTGELF
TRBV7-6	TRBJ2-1	ASSSAISSYNEQF
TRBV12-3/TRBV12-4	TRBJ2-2	ASSLDRANTGELF
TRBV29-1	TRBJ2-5	SPHRGGAQETQY
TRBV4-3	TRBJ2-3	ASSQEGVSTDTQY
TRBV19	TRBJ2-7	ASSIRVFYEQY
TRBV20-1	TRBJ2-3	SASPTSGGTDTQY
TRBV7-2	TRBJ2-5	ASTRTGERQETQY
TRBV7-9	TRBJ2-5	ASRPDRVQETQY
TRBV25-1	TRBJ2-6	ASSDGGGVSGANVLT
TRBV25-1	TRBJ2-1	ASTHSGGDNEQF
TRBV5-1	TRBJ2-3	ASSSTGGSFTDTQY
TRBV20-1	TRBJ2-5	SASKGAEETQY
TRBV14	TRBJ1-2	ASGTGAGGYGYT
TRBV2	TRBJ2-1	AGTGTSGGYNEQF
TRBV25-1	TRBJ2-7	ASSEPGTPKWY
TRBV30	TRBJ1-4	AWSRSDDTEKLF
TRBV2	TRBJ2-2	AFCPRTSGALNTGELF
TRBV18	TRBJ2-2	ASSPAQQNTGELF
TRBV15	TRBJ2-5	ATSRKRGLAGVQETQY
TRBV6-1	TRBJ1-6	ASSRTGGMNGSPLH
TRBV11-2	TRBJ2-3	ASSRGGAGDTQY
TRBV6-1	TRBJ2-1	ASRQAGGTGNEQF
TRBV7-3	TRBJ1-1	ASRGDANTEAF
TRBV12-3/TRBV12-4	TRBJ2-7	ASSLALFGQGGHEQY
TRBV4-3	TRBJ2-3	ASSPAGQDTQY
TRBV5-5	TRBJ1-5	ASSFGPRGDQPQH
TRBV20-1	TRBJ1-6	SAPSGQLNNSPLH
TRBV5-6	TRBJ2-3	ASRSERSRTDTQY
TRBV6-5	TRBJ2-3	ASRAWGDTQY
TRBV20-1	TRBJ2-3	SARTPAGADTQY
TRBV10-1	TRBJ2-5	ASRPTTPAETQY
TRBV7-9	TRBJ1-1	ASSLRGQNEAF
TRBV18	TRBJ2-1	ASSPSGDCEQF
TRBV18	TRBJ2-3	ASSLRGPITDTQY
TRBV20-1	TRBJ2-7	SAYTRSGEQY
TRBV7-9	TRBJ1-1	ASSFIVGRVNTEAF
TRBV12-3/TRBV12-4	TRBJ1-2	ASSPNDRGGYT
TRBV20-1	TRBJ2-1	SARTSGGAGSSYNEQF